This T cell receptor (beta chain) was found in a study of a mutant IDH1 vaccine in newly diagnosed glioma. This CDR3 has 13 amino acids. CDR1 is SGDLS, CDR2 YYNGEE, per germline. V was cut by 0 bases and J by 0 bases, with 2 bases left in between. On this clone: Its antigen remains unidentified.

Time point described: week 5, during vaccination. All doses held 300 ug of mutant IDH1 20-mer peptide, with topical imiquimod. This table comes from immunoSEQ multiplex PCR, and its TCRdb copy is limited to in-frame clones, with some not included. The top ten clones hold about 24% of a sample with 37,000 or so clones, roughly four fifths of them seen once. The sample here was PBMCs, taken from a glioma patient whose treatment included an IDH1 peptide vaccine. The source of this sequence is a man between 25 and 39 years old with glioma. V is TRBV9 and J is TRBJ2-3; no firm D call. The CDR3 protein is CASSVASTDTQYF. The CDR3 DNA sequence: TGTGCCAGCAGCGTAGCTAGCACAGATACGCAGTATTTT.